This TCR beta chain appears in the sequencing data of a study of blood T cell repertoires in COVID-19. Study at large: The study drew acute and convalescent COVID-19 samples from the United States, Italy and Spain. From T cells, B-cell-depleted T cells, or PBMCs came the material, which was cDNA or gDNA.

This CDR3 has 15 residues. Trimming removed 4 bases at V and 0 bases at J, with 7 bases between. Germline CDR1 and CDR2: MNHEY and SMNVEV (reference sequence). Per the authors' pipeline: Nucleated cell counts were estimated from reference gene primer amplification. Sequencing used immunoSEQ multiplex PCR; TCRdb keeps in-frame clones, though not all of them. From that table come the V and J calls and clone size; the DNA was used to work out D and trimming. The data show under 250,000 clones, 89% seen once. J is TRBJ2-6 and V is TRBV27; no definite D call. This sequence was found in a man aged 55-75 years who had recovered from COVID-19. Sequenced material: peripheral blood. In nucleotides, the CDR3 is TGTGCCAGCAGTTCCCGGTACTCTGGGGCCAACGTCCTGACTTTC. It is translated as CASSSRYSGANVLTF.